This T cell receptor (beta chain) was sequenced during a study of Ad26.COV2.S vaccination and SARS-CoV-2 variants. The overall study: The COV1001 Ad26.COV2.S trial arm included the donor. General observations from the study: For non-spike TCRs, breadth in vaccine recipients resembled that in placebo recipients.

Some clones are missing from TCRdb's copy, which holds only in-frame ones; the method was immunoSEQ multiplex PCR. This table holds fewer than 400,000 clones, 86% found once. This sample's treatment: roughly 18 received Ad26.COV2.S at low or high dose, single or two shots; about 5 received placebo; per-sample allocation not given. Samples were taken on day 63 after the first vaccine or placebo injection. A Boston adult aged 18-55 years was the donor. As regards this clone: Its antigen is currently unknown.

V shed 6 bases and J shed 1 base, with 6 bases lying between them. CDR1 and CDR2 (germline): LNHDA, SQIVND (reference sequence). This CDR3 spans 13 amino acids. This receptor was taken from a person between 18 and 59 years old who received the Ad26.COV2.S COVID-19 vaccine or a placebo. The chain has TRBV19 and TRBJ2-2; D is uncertain. Material: peripheral blood, obtained in a trial of Ad26.COV2.S vaccine versus placebo. The CDR3 DNA follows: TGTGCCAGTAGGAGAGGGAACACCGGGGAGCTGTTTTTT. This sequence encodes CASRRGNTGELFF.